Listed below are T cell receptor beta chains from one sample, sequenced in a study of blood T cell repertoires in COVID-19. Data came from immunoSEQ multiplex PCR; TCRdb stores just in-frame clones and leaves some out. This table holds approximately 210,000 clones, 85% to 90% found once. Sequenced material: peripheral blood. The receptors here all came from a woman aged 70-85 years with acute or convalescent COVID-19. The CDR3 runs from the conserved cysteine through the conserved F or W. The D gene is left open where the match is weak. Clone sizes are given selectively: once, few, many, or a class where the clone is expanded.

. | TRBJ1-3 | . | TRBV18 | CASSPRDRTSGNTIYF | TGTGCCAGCTCACCACGAGACAGAACCTCTGGAAACACCATATATTTT
. | TRBJ1-4 | . | TRBV18 | CASSPRVQGGNEKLFF | TGTGCCAGCTCACCACGTGTGCAGGGAGGTAATGAAAAACTGTTTTTT
few | TRBJ1-1 | . | TRBV2 | CASSEETGNTEAFF | TGTGCCAGCAGTGAGGAGACAGGGAACACTGAAGCTTTCTTT
. | TRBJ2-7 | . | TRBV27 | CASSSVGGIAYEQYF | TGTGCCAGCAGTTCAGTCGGCGGGATAGCCTACGAGCAGTACTTC
. | TRBJ2-5 | . | TRBV5-1 | CASSLGTGRAAFEETQYF | TGCGCCAGCAGCTTGGGAACCGGCAGGGCTGCGTTTGAAGAGACCCAGTACTTC
. | TRBJ1-2 | . | TRBV7-2 | CASSLLGVNYGYTF | TGTGCCAGCAGCTTACTCGGGGTCAACTATGGCTACACCTTC
. | TRBJ1-5 | TRBD1 | TRBV3-1/TRBV3-2 | CASSDRDRNNQPQHF | TGTGCCAGCAGCGACCGGGACAGAAACAATCAGCCCCAGCATTTT
. | TRBJ2-1 | . | TRBV4-1 | CASSRYWTPTYNEQFF | TGCGCCAGCAGCCGGTATTGGACACCTACCTACAATGAGCAGTTCTTC
. | TRBJ1-5 | TRBD1 | TRBV11-2 | CASSRTGGDNQPQHF | TGTGCCAGCAGCCGGACAGGGGGCGACAATCAGCCCCAGCATTTT
. | TRBJ1-6 | . | TRBV7-7 | CASSLAPIVNSPLHF | TGTGCCAGCAGCTTAGCCCCGATAGTCAATTCACCCCTCCACTTT
few | TRBJ2-3 | TRBD2 | TRBV6-2/TRBV6-3 | CASSSGGRGVFVDTQYF | TGTGCCAGCAGTTCCGGCGGCCGGGGGGTATTTGTGGATACGCAGTATTTT
. | TRBJ2-3 | TRBD2 | TRBV19 | CASSFLAGGPRDTQYF | TGTGCCAGTAGTTTCCTAGCGGGAGGGCCGAGAGATACGCAGTATTTT
. | TRBJ2-2 | TRBD1 | TRBV2 | CASSERTGSGELFF | TGTGCCAGCAGTGAAAGGACAGGGTCCGGGGAGCTGTTTTTT
. | TRBJ1-3 | . | TRBV3-1/TRBV3-2 | CASSQRGGNTIYF | TGTGCCAGCAGCCAAAGGGGTGGAAACACCATATATTTT
. | TRBJ2-1 | TRBD2 | TRBV10-3 | CAISELAGMSSEQFF | TGTGCCATCAGTGAACTAGCGGGGATGTCCAGTGAGCAGTTCTTC
. | TRBJ1-1 | . | TRBV3-1/TRBV3-2 | CASSQSRVAEAFF | TGTGCCAGCAGCCAAAGCAGGGTGGCTGAAGCTTTCTTT
. | TRBJ2-2 | TRBD1 | TRBV2 | CASRRGPYTGELFF | TGTGCCAGCAGGAGGGGGCCCTACACCGGGGAGCTGTTTTTT
. | TRBJ2-3 | . | TRBV5-1 | CASSLVGTDTQYF | TGCGCCAGCAGCTTGGTCGGCACAGATACGCAGTATTTT
. | TRBJ2-2 | . | TRBV5-6 | CASSLGYTNTGELFF | TGTGCCAGCAGCTTGGGGTACACGAACACCGGGGAGCTGTTTTTT
. | TRBJ1-5 | TRBD1 | TRBV19 | CASSRQGTQPQHF | TGTGCCAGTAGTAGACAGGGGACTCAGCCCCAGCATTTT
. | TRBJ1-1 | TRBD1 | TRBV19 | CASSIDRQGANTEAFF | TGTGCCAGTAGTATAGATCGGCAGGGGGCGAACACTGAAGCTTTCTTT
. | TRBJ2-1 | . | TRBV15 | CATSRELFRQHEQFF | TGTGCCACCAGCAGAGAACTCTTCAGACAGCATGAGCAGTTCTTC
. | TRBJ1-1 | TRBD1 | TRBV7-2 | CASSPQGAGTEAFF | TGTGCCAGCAGCCCACAGGGGGCCGGAACTGAAGCTTTCTTT
once | TRBJ2-7 | . | TRBV12-3/TRBV12-4 | CASSRAYEQYF | TGTGCCAGCAGCCGGGCCTACGAGCAGTACTTC
. | TRBJ2-7 | . | TRBV7-9 | CASSQLEGGPSGSYEQYF | TGTGCCAGCAGCCAATTAGAAGGCGGGCCAAGTGGGTCCTACGAGCAGTACTTC
. | TRBJ2-2 | TRBD2 | TRBV4-3 | CASSQQLGLAANTGELFF | TGCGCCAGCAGCCAACAACTGGGACTAGCGGCGAACACCGGGGAGCTGTTTTTT
once | TRBJ2-6 | TRBD2 | TRBV3-1/TRBV3-2 | CASSPGLAGDNSGANVLTF | TGTGCCAGCAGCCCGGGACTAGCGGGGGATAACTCTGGGGCCAACGTCCTGACTTTC
. | TRBJ1-2 | . | TRBV12-3/TRBV12-4 | CASSLNTGLGYTF | TGTGCCAGCAGTTTAAATACAGGGTTAGGCTACACCTTC
. | TRBJ1-1 | TRBD1 | TRBV29-1 | CSGRQGAAGAFF | TGCAGCGGAAGACAGGGGGCTGCGGGAGCTTTCTTT
. | TRBJ2-2 | TRBD2 | TRBV9 | CASSVDGGRATGELFF | TGTGCCAGCAGCGTAGATGGCGGGAGGGCCACCGGGGAGCTGTTTTTT
. | TRBJ2-3 | . | TRBV5-1 | CASSLQQDTQYF | TGCGCCAGCAGCCTACAACAGGATACGCAGTATTTT
. | TRBJ1-1 | . | TRBV6-1 | CASSEAGVKGLLRMYTEAFF | TGTGCCAGCAGTGAAGCGGGCGTAAAGGGACTTTTAAGAATGTACACTGAAGCTTTCTTT
. | TRBJ2-5 | TRBD1 | TRBV24-1 | CATSDPSDRGKETQYF | TGTGCCACCAGTGATCCCTCGGACAGGGGGAAAGAGACCCAGTACTTC
. | TRBJ1-4 | TRBD1 | TRBV12-3/TRBV12-4 | CASRTGDEKLFF | TGTGCCAGCAGAACAGGGGACGAAAAACTGTTTTTT
. | TRBJ2-7 | TRBD2 | TRBV3-1/TRBV3-2 | CASSQTGTSGYYEQYF | TGTGCCAGCAGCCAGACCGGGACTAGCGGATACTACGAGCAGTACTTC
. | TRBJ1-1 | . | TRBV11-2 | CASTPQGFGTEAFF | TGTGCCAGCACCCCTCAGGGTTTCGGGACTGAAGCTTTCTTT
. | TRBJ1-2 | TRBD1 | TRBV20-1 | CSASRGTGIANYGYTF | TGCAGTGCTAGTAGGGGGACAGGGATAGCTAACTATGGCTACACCTTC